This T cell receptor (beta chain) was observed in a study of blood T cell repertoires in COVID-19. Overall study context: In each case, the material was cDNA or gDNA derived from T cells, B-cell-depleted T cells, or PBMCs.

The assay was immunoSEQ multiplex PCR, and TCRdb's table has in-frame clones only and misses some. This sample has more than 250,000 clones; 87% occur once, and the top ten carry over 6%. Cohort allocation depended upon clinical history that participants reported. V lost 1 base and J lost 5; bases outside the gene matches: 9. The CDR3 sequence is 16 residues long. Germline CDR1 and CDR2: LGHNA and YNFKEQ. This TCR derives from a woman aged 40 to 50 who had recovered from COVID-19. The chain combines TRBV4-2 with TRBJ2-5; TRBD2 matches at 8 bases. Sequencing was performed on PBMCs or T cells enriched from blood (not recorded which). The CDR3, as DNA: TGTGCCAGCAGCCAAGCGGACGGGAGGGGCGTTGAGACCCAGTACTTC. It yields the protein CASSQADGRGVETQYF.